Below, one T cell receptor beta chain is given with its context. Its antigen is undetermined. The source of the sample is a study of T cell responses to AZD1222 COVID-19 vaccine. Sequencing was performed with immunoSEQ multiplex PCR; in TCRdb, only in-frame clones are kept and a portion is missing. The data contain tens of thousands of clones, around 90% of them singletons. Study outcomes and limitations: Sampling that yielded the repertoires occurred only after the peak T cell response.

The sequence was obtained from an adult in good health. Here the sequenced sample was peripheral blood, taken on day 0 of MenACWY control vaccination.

CDR3 protein: CASSEASSSYNEQFF. DNA for the CDR3: TGCGCCAGCAGTGAGGCCTCGAGCTCCTACAATGAGCAGTTCTTC. This chain links TRBV10-1 with TRBJ2-1; D not certain. Germline CDR1 WNHNN, CDR2 SYGVQD (reference sequence). The CDR3 spans 15 residues. V lost 2 bases to trimming and J lost 0 bases, with 8 bases between them.